Listed below are T cell receptor beta chains from one sample, sequenced in a study of blood T cell repertoires in COVID-19. Assay: immunoSEQ multiplex PCR; the TCRdb copy retains only in-frame clones and omits some. The sample contains approximately 390,000 clones, over 75% of which appear only once. Sequencing input: peripheral blood. The source is a woman aged 55-69 years with COVID-19, enrolled during active disease. Each CDR3 is given with its conserved first and last residue. A D gene is named only where the DNA matches it firmly. Size tells how often a clone was seen (once, few, many) or the class of an expanded clone, and some rows leave it out.

NA	NA	TRBJ1-6	TRBV7-2	TGTGCCAGCAGCTTAGAGTGGGGCCTTGTGAATTCACCCCTCCACTTT	CASSLEWGLVNSPLHF
NA	NA	TRBJ1-1	TRBV9	TGTGCCAGCAGCGTCGACAGGCGGGGGTCTGAAGCTTTCTTT	CASSVDRRGSEAFF
TRBD2	few	TRBJ2-2	TRBV7-3	TGTGCCAGCAGCCTTCTAGCGGGGGGGCCCTCCGGGGAGCTGTTTTTT	CASSLLAGGPSGELFF
NA	NA	TRBJ2-5	TRBV7-6	TGTGCCAGCAGTTACCCTCCCCCACTACAAGAGACCCAGTACTTC	CASSYPPPLQETQYF
TRBD1	NA	TRBJ2-5	TRBV5-1	TGCGCCAGCAGCTTGGGTAGGGGGCAGCAAGAGACCCAGTACTTC	CASSLGRGQQETQYF
NA	NA	TRBJ1-2	TRBV7-9	TGTGCCAGCAGCCCAGGATTGGGCTATGGCTACACCTTC	CASSPGLGYGYTF
TRBD1	NA	TRBJ2-7	TRBV11-2	TGTGCCAGCAGCGATTACAGGGGGTCCTACGAGCAGTACTTC	CASSDYRGSYEQYF
NA	NA	TRBJ1-6	TRBV7-2	TGTGCCAGCAGCCCTCTCTCCTATAATTCACCCCTCCACTTT	CASSPLSYNSPLHF
TRBD1	NA	TRBJ1-3	TRBV6-5	TGTGCCGCTTCAGGGGGTAATGGTGGAAACACCATATATTTT	CAASGGNGGNTIYF
NA	NA	TRBJ1-5	TRBV7-6	TGTGCCAGCAGCTTGAATAGTCAGGGCAATCAGCCCCAGCATTTT	CASSLNSQGNQPQHF
TRBD2	NA	TRBJ2-6	TRBV15	TGTGCCACCAGCAGGACGAAAATAGCGGGGGCCTACTCTGGGGCCAACGTCCTGACTTTC	CATSRTKIAGAYSGANVLTF
NA	NA	TRBJ2-5	TRBV5-6	TGTGCCAGCAGCCAGACGGGACTCGCAGGGCAAGAGACCCAGTACTTC	CASSQTGLAGQETQYF
NA	NA	TRBJ2-4	TRBV4-1	TGCGCCAGCAGCCAGGCGGATGCCAAAAACATTCAGTACTTC	CASSQADAKNIQYF
NA	NA	TRBJ2-7	TRBV12-3/TRBV12-4	TGTGCCAGCAGTTTAGCGCGAGGGTACGAGCAGTACTTC	CASSLARGYEQYF
NA	NA	TRBJ2-7	TRBV2	TGTGCCAGCAGTTTTAGCTCCTACGAGCAGTACTTC	CASSFSSYEQYF
TRBD1	NA	TRBJ1-5	TRBV5-8	TGTGCCAGCAGCTCGGGACAGGGGGCAAGCAATCAGCCCCAGCATTTT	CASSSGQGASNQPQHF
NA	NA	TRBJ1-3	TRBV6-5	TGTGCCAGCAGGAAGGGGGACTCTGGAAACACCATATATTTT	CASRKGDSGNTIYF
TRBD2	NA	TRBJ2-3	TRBV7-2	TGTGCCAGCAGCTTCGGTAGCGGGGGGGCAGGAGATACGCAGTATTTT	CASSFGSGGAGDTQYF
NA	NA	TRBJ1-5	TRBV9	TGTGCCAGCAGCGTAGACGGGGGAACCAATCAGCCCCAGCATTTT	CASSVDGGTNQPQHF
TRBD1	once	TRBJ1-6	TRBV6-5	TGTGCCAGCAGTTACGGGACAGGGAATAATTCACCCCTCCACTTT	CASSYGTGNNSPLHF
NA	NA	TRBJ2-7	TRBV11-3	TGTGCCAGCAGCTTAAATCCGGGGAGAAACTACGAGCAGTACTTC	CASSLNPGRNYEQYF
NA	NA	TRBJ2-7	TRBV18	TGTGCCAGCTCACCCATGGAGAGCCCCGAGCAGTACTTC	CASSPMESPEQYF
NA	NA	TRBJ2-1	TRBV9	TGTGCCAGCAGCGCCGCGGGCCTGAACAATGAGCAGTTCTTC	CASSAAGLNNEQFF
NA	NA	TRBJ1-3	TRBV21-1	TGTGCCAGCAGCAAAAGGACAGGGGTCGCCCCCTCTGGAAACACCATATATTTT	CASSKRTGVAPSGNTIYF
NA	NA	TRBJ2-5	TRBV6-6	TGTGCCAGCAGTTATGGAGAAGAGACCCAGTACTTC	CASSYGEETQYF
NA	few	TRBJ2-7	TRBV28	TGTGCCAGCAGTTTAGTTCTAACTGGGGACTCCACCTACGAGCAGTACTTC	CASSLVLTGDSTYEQYF
TRBD1	NA	TRBJ1-4	TRBV18	TGTGCCAGCTCACCGGACAGGGGTGGTGAAAAACTGTTTTTT	CASSPDRGGEKLFF
NA	NA	TRBJ1-4	TRBV18	TGTGCCAGCTCACAAAGACGGACAAATGAAAAACTGTTTTTT	CASSQRRTNEKLFF
NA	NA	TRBJ1-1	TRBV2	TGTGCCAGCAGTGTGGCTGGGGGCTGGCGGAGAGCTTTCTTT	CASSVAGGWRRAFF
TRBD1	NA	TRBJ1-1	TRBV5-4	TGTGCCAGCAGCCCCGGGGACAGGGTACGGCTTGTGGCTGAAGCTTTCTTT	CASSPGDRVRLVAEAFF
NA	NA	TRBJ2-7	TRBV27	TGTGCCAGCAGTCCGCCGGGGGCAGGGAGGGTCTACGAGCAGTACTTC	CASSPPGAGRVYEQYF
TRBD1	NA	TRBJ1-2	TRBV28	TGTGCCAGCAGGTCACAGGGGGTTAGCTCTGGCTACACCTTC	CASRSQGVSSGYTF
TRBD2	NA	TRBJ2-2	TRBV19	TGTGCCAGTAGTATAGATCGGGGGGGCAGGCGAATCGGGGAGCTGTTTTTT	CASSIDRGGRRIGELFF
TRBD1	NA	TRBJ2-3	TRBV3-1/TRBV3-2	TGTGCCAGCAGCCAGAGGGGGCCGAGCACAGATACGCAGTATTTT	CASSQRGPSTDTQYF
TRBD1	NA	TRBJ1-2	TRBV18	TGTGCCAGCTCAGGAGGTCCTGACAGGGGGGAGTATGGCTACACCTTC	CASSGGPDRGEYGYTF
TRBD1	few	TRBJ1-2	TRBV28	TGTGCCACCCTGACAGGGGGGGCGGGCTACACCTTC	CATLTGGAGYTF
TRBD2	NA	TRBJ2-7	TRBV13	TGTGCCAGCAGCGCCCGGCTAGCGGCCCGACCCTACGAGCAGTACTTC	CASSARLAARPYEQYF
TRBD1	NA	TRBJ1-1	TRBV12-5	TGTGCTAGTGGTTTGGTCCCGTGGGGGACAGACGTGAACACTGAAGCTTTCTTT	CASGLVPWGTDVNTEAFF
NA	NA	TRBJ1-2	TRBV15	TGTGCCACCAGCCCCCCCCAGGTGCGGGGGAATGGCTACACCTTC	CATSPPQVRGNGYTF